This paragraph covers one TCR beta chain sequence. Germline V CDR1 and CDR2: SGDLS, YYNGEE. There are 17 residues in the CDR3. The J segment lost 4 bases and the V segment lost 0 bases, leaving 4 bases of the junction unmatched. The protocol was immunoSEQ multiplex PCR, while the TCRdb copy is restricted to in-frame clones and leaves out a portion. The sample has around 260,000 clones, approximately 92% seen once. The study assigned cohorts using participant-reported clinical history. Recovered status applied to Cohort 3 donors who had two consecutive negative PCRs. It also applied to those with clearance or with symptom resolution. The data were taken from a study of blood T cell repertoires in COVID-19. Study as a whole: In each case, the material was cDNA or gDNA derived from T cells, B-cell-depleted T cells, or PBMCs.

Sample: PBMCs or T cells enriched from blood (not recorded which). The sequence came from a woman aged 30 to 39 who had recovered from COVID-19. The chain is built from TRBV9 and TRBJ2-2, with 12 bases identical to TRBD2. Written as DNA, the CDR3 is TGTGCCAGCAGCGTAGGACGGGGACTAGCGGGCACCGGGGAGCTGTTTTTT. This codes for CASSVGRGLAGTGELFF.